This T cell receptor beta chain was retrieved from a study of T cells in Graves' hyperthyroidism and ophthalmopathy. The hyperthyroidism patients had all been newly diagnosed, and their disease duration was under 2 months. Their ages ranged from 18 to 65 years. The CDR3 consists of 16 residues. V shed 2 bases and J 3 bases; nucleotides not matched to a gene: 4. TCR beta CDR3 regions were amplified from RNA. The HTBI primer set served for first-round RT-PCR of the TCR CDR3. TCRdb ran MiXCR on the multiplex PCR reads and lists one entry per CDR3 protein. The repertoire includes approximately 420,000 distinct CDR3 sequences, under 15% of them detected once, and approximately 30% sits in the top ten. In this sample, this clonotype turned up many times.

The rearrangement joins TRBV12-3 or TRBV12-4 to TRBJ2-1, with 10 bases fitting TRBD2. This receptor was taken from a woman in her twenties or thirties with Graves' hyperthyroidism. Sequenced input: blood. The CDR3 DNA reads TGTGCCAGCAGTTTACTAGCGGGGGTGAACTACAATGAGCAGTTCTTC. The encoded protein is CASSLLAGVNYNEQFF.